Listed below are T cell receptor beta chains from one sample, sequenced in a study of blood T cell repertoires in COVID-19. Measured with immunoSEQ multiplex PCR; TCRdb has only the in-frame clones, and not every one. In the table there are hundreds of thousands of clones, roughly 90% of which are singletons. What was sequenced was peripheral blood. The receptor set was obtained from a woman aged 50 to 60 who had recovered from COVID-19. The CDR3 runs from the conserved cysteine through the conserved F or W. Each record gives: J gene, D gene, V gene, CDR3 protein. A D gene is named only where the DNA matches it firmly.

j_call: TRBJ2-7
d_call: TRBD1
v_call: TRBV10-3
cdr3_aa: CAIRSGTGHYEQYF

j_call: TRBJ1-6
d_call: TRBD1
v_call: TRBV6-6
cdr3_aa: CASRPTGGNSPLHF

j_call: TRBJ1-2
d_call: TRBD1
v_call: TRBV28
cdr3_aa: CASTPQGAEGYTF

j_call: TRBJ2-1
d_call: TRBD2
v_call: TRBV4-2
cdr3_aa: CASSPGLAGGEQFF

j_call: TRBJ2-7
d_call: TRBD1
v_call: TRBV5-5
cdr3_aa: CASSPGQGAYEQYF

j_call: TRBJ1-3
d_call: TRBD1
v_call: TRBV2
cdr3_aa: CASRASTGTGNTIYF

j_call: TRBJ1-2
d_call: TRBD1
v_call: TRBV27
cdr3_aa: CASSLLGQGLSNGYTF

j_call: TRBJ1-1
d_call: NA
v_call: TRBV5-5
cdr3_aa: CASSHGVVNTEAFF

j_call: TRBJ1-2
d_call: NA
v_call: TRBV6-5
cdr3_aa: CASSYGGPTGSYGYTF

j_call: TRBJ1-2
d_call: NA
v_call: TRBV19
cdr3_aa: CASRMGPGYTF

j_call: TRBJ2-7
d_call: NA
v_call: TRBV4-2
cdr3_aa: CASSQSGTSLSSYEQYF

j_call: TRBJ2-3
d_call: TRBD2
v_call: TRBV6-6
cdr3_aa: CASRRAGEADTQYF

j_call: TRBJ1-5
d_call: TRBD1
v_call: TRBV6-5
cdr3_aa: CASSPTGTGNQPQHF

j_call: TRBJ2-7
d_call: NA
v_call: TRBV6-5
cdr3_aa: CASRASGTTDEQYF

j_call: TRBJ1-2
d_call: TRBD1
v_call: TRBV29-1
cdr3_aa: CSVDVRQGVGYTF

j_call: TRBJ1-1
d_call: NA
v_call: TRBV18
cdr3_aa: CASSPSEPFEAFF

j_call: TRBJ1-2
d_call: NA
v_call: TRBV6-5
cdr3_aa: CASSYYQDNGYTF

j_call: TRBJ1-2
d_call: NA
v_call: TRBV9
cdr3_aa: CASSVGQGAVGTF

j_call: TRBJ1-4
d_call: NA
v_call: TRBV7-9
cdr3_aa: CASSSGAEGEKLFF

j_call: TRBJ1-2
d_call: NA
v_call: TRBV7-3
cdr3_aa: CASSNRGEGYTF

j_call: TRBJ2-7
d_call: NA
v_call: TRBV18
cdr3_aa: CASSPPRSASSYEQYF

j_call: TRBJ1-2
d_call: NA
v_call: TRBV14
cdr3_aa: CASSGPRRASQHGYTF

j_call: TRBJ1-2
d_call: TRBD1
v_call: TRBV5-6
cdr3_aa: CASSPMNRGYGYTF

j_call: TRBJ1-1
d_call: TRBD1
v_call: TRBV7-9
cdr3_aa: CASSRNRGEGTEAFF

j_call: TRBJ1-2
d_call: NA
v_call: TRBV4-1
cdr3_aa: CASSQDNWSGHYGYTF

j_call: TRBJ2-2
d_call: TRBD2
v_call: TRBV28
cdr3_aa: CASIQAGGLNTGELFF

j_call: TRBJ2-7
d_call: TRBD1
v_call: TRBV6-1
cdr3_aa: CASSERDRGFFPYEQYF

j_call: TRBJ2-7
d_call: NA
v_call: TRBV11-2
cdr3_aa: CASSFTSGVYEQYF

j_call: TRBJ1-1
d_call: TRBD1
v_call: TRBV2
cdr3_aa: CASRPTGWDTEAFF

j_call: TRBJ2-7
d_call: NA
v_call: TRBV18
cdr3_aa: CASSRNTGPWDEQYF

j_call: TRBJ2-3
d_call: NA
v_call: TRBV28
cdr3_aa: CASSLGSADTQYF

j_call: TRBJ2-2
d_call: TRBD1
v_call: TRBV19
cdr3_aa: CASSTHRTGTTGELFF

j_call: TRBJ2-6
d_call: NA
v_call: TRBV10-3
cdr3_aa: CAISESGHSGANVLTF

j_call: TRBJ1-1
d_call: NA
v_call: TRBV6-2/TRBV6-3
cdr3_aa: CASSYSSRGAWTEAFF

j_call: TRBJ2-7
d_call: TRBD1
v_call: TRBV4-2
cdr3_aa: CASSQGRTMGQLDF

j_call: TRBJ1-2
d_call: TRBD1
v_call: TRBV6-2/TRBV6-3
cdr3_aa: CASSTPGTGKGYGYTF

j_call: TRBJ1-2
d_call: TRBD1
v_call: TRBV7-9
cdr3_aa: CAMGTGRGYTF

j_call: TRBJ2-2
d_call: NA
v_call: TRBV3-1/TRBV3-2
cdr3_aa: CASSQVLLDGGNTGELFF

j_call: TRBJ2-2
d_call: TRBD1
v_call: TRBV7-2
cdr3_aa: CASSLEGARELFF

j_call: TRBJ1-4
d_call: TRBD1
v_call: TRBV19
cdr3_aa: CASSVAGTVGEKLFF

j_call: TRBJ1-1
d_call: TRBD1
v_call: TRBV15
cdr3_aa: CATSRGGGGTEAFF

j_call: TRBJ2-7
d_call: TRBD1
v_call: TRBV7-8
cdr3_aa: CASSSRDRPISYEQYF

j_call: TRBJ2-1
d_call: TRBD1
v_call: TRBV5-1
cdr3_aa: CASNGDRKYNEQFF

j_call: TRBJ2-7
d_call: TRBD1
v_call: TRBV4-1
cdr3_aa: CASSRGTGEAYEQYF

j_call: TRBJ2-1
d_call: TRBD2
v_call: TRBV5-4
cdr3_aa: CASSLEAGVHSYNEQFF

j_call: TRBJ2-3
d_call: TRBD1
v_call: TRBV5-1
cdr3_aa: CASSPDRVRGTDTQYF

j_call: TRBJ1-6
d_call: TRBD1
v_call: TRBV5-5
cdr3_aa: CASSWADRGVDSPLHF

j_call: TRBJ1-6
d_call: TRBD1
v_call: TRBV30
cdr3_aa: CAWRTGSYNSPLHF

j_call: TRBJ2-6
d_call: NA
v_call: TRBV5-1
cdr3_aa: CASSSAGANVLTF

j_call: TRBJ1-5
d_call: NA
v_call: TRBV2
cdr3_aa: CASRETVGSQPQHF